The next 5 T cell receptor beta chains were all read from a single sample in a study of radiotherapy plus CTLA-4 blockade in lung cancer. The data were produced by immunoSEQ multiplex PCR, yet TCRdb's version contains in-frame clones alone and is incomplete. Found here are more than 95,000 clones, roughly 79% of them singletons; the top ten hold 2.8%. The material was peripheral blood, obtained from a patient treated with radiotherapy plus ipilimumab. These receptor sequences come from a human donor with non-small cell lung cancer who had a partial response to radiotherapy plus ipilimumab. Some clones in this sample may be carry-over from other donors' samples.

Written as DNA, the CDR3 is TGTGCCAGCAGCCAAACACAGGGGATGGATGAGCAGTTCTTC. Protein: CASSQTQGMDEQFF. The rearrangement links TRBV7-3 to TRBJ2-1; TRBD1 matches 7 bases. With 5 bases clipped from V and 8 bases from J, the junction kept 9 bases outside the gene matches. This CDR3 region has 14 residues. Germline values: CDR1 SGHTA, CDR2 FQGTGA.

This clone showed up just once. The chain recombines TRBV7-2 with TRBJ1-2; 11 positions match TRBD1. The CDR3 has 15 residues. CDR1 is SGHTA, CDR2 FQGNSA, per germline. V was pared by 5 bases and J by 4 bases, with 6 bases of the junction left unmatched. CDR3 DNA sequence: TGTGCCAGCAGCCCGACCGGGACAGGGGGCTATGGCTACACCTTC. Protein: CASSPTGTGGYGYTF.

In nucleotides, the CDR3 is TGTGCCAGCAGCACCACGGGGAGGATCGGAGACATTCAGTACTTC. Translation gives CASSTTGRIGDIQYF. The V gene is TRBV28, the J gene TRBJ2-4; maybe TRBD2 (6 bases). The CDR3 is 15 amino acids. Looked up from germline, CDR1 is MDHEN and CDR2 is SYDVKM. V was clipped by 6 bases and J by 8 bases, with 20 bases between them.

This chain joins TRBV28 and TRBJ1-1; the match to TRBD1 covers 8 bases. From germline, CDR1 is MDHEN and CDR2 SYDVKM. J lost 0 bases, V lost 6 bases, and 6 bases had no gene match. This CDR3 region has 15 residues. The CDR3 sequence: CASRADRVLNTEAFF. CDR3 in DNA: TGTGCCAGCAGAGCGGACAGGGTCCTGAACACTGAAGCTTTCTTT.

The chain joins TRBV6-1 to TRBJ2-7, with 13 bases identical to TRBD2. Losses at the gene ends were 0 bases for V and 7 bases for J; bases not matched to a gene: 3. Germline CDR1 and CDR2: MNHNS and SASEGT. The CDR3 totals 15 residues. This chain's CDR3 is CASSEAGLAGVEQYF. CDR3 sequence (DNA): TGTGCCAGCAGTGAAGCCGGACTAGCGGGAGTTGAGCAGTACTTC.